Listed here are 31 T cell receptor beta chains from one sample, sequenced in a study of vaccination effects on CD4 cells after COVID-19. With the ViraFEST assay, the study expanded antigen-specific CD4+ T cells using viral peptide pools, then sequenced them. The authors isolated CD4+ T cells after around 9 days of culture. All participants had two doses of either the BNT162b2 or mRNA-1273 vaccine. Their target antigens are unknown. The protocol was immunoSEQ multiplex PCR, while the TCRdb copy is restricted to in-frame clones and leaves out a portion. In the table there are about 66,000 clones, under 85% of which are singletons. Sequenced material: CD4+ T cells from PBMCs cultured with HCoV-OC43 spike peptides, taken after COVID-19 vaccination. As for subset: HCoV-OC43 spike overlapping peptide pool stimulation. The source is a human donor who received a COVID-19 vaccine.

This chain joins TRBV27 and TRBJ1-1; no clear D gene. Trimming removed 1 base at V and 1 base at J, with 4 bases between. Per germline, CDR1 MNHEY and CDR2 SMNVEV (reference sequence). The CDR3 spans 13 residues. The CDR3 region is CASSLYPNTEAFF. CDR3 sequence (DNA): TGTGCCAGCAGTTTATATCCGAACACTGAAGCTTTCTTT.

This chain joins TRBV7-9 and TRBJ2-2; 9 nucleotides match TRBD1. CDR1 is SEHNR, CDR2 FQNEAQ, per germline (reference sequence). With 3 bases clipped from V and 3 bases from J, the junction kept 14 bases outside the gene matches. This CDR3 has 19 amino acids. The CDR3 sequence is CASSLFVLKQGAYTGELFF. CDR3 DNA sequence: TGTGCCAGCAGCTTGTTTGTCCTAAAACAGGGGGCTTACACCGGGGAGCTGTTTTTT. Variable domain in full (rest from reference TRBV7-9 and TRBJ2-2): DTGVSQNPRHKITKRGQNVTFRCDPISEHNRLYWYRQTLGQGPEFLTYFQNEAQLEKSRLLSDRFSAERPKGSFSTLEIQRTEQGDSAMYLCASSLFVLKQGAYTGELFFGEGSRLTVL.

CDR3 in amino acids: CASSADLLETQYF. The DNA of the CDR3 is TGTGCCAGCAGTGCGGACTTACTGGAGACCCAGTACTTC. V gene TRBV6-4 combines with J gene TRBJ2-5; tentative D call: TRBD2 (5 bases). The germline V and J ends were trimmed by 4 bases and 5 bases, with 11 bases remaining between them. Per the germline V gene, CDR1 is MRHNA and CDR2 is SNTAGT. This CDR3 is built from 13 residues.

V gene TRBV7-2 combines with J gene TRBJ2-3; D not resolved. With 5 bases removed from V and 4 bases from J, the gap between germline ends came to 7 bases. Germline loops: CDR1 SGHTA, CDR2 FQGNSA. The CDR3 has 12 amino acids. DNA for the CDR3: TGTGCCAGCAGCCCCCGATCAGATACGCAGTATTTT. Encoded protein: CASSPRSDTQYF.

There are a few counts of this clone. The chain links TRBV6-2 or TRBV6-3 to TRBJ1-4; D is uncertain. Trimming left V 0 bases short and J 4 bases short, with 12 bases between. The length of the CDR3 is 16 residues. CDR1 MNHEY and CDR2 SVGEGT come from the germline V gene. This CDR3 is CASSYSKYGNNEKLFF. As DNA, the CDR3 is TGTGCCAGCAGTTACTCGAAATACGGAAATAATGAAAAACTGTTTTTT.

V and J are TRBV5-1 and TRBJ2-2; D perhaps matches TRBD1 (6 bases). Germline-derived CDR1 and CDR2 are SGHRS and YFSETQ. V was shortened by 0 bases and J by 3 bases, with 9 bases between the two germline ends. The CDR3 is made up of 15 amino acids. The DNA for the CDR3 is TGCGCCAGCAGCTTGGTTCAGGGGTACACCGGGGAGCTGTTTTTT. Protein product: CASSLVQGYTGELFF.

The rearrangement uses TRBV5-1 and TRBJ2-7; a weak D match, TRBD1 (6 bases). Germline CDR1 is SGHRS and CDR2 is YFSETQ. V shed 0 bases and J shed 5 bases, with 12 bases lying between them. The CDR3 covers 14 residues. The CDR3 reads CASSLGLGAHEQYV. As DNA, the CDR3 is TGCGCCAGCAGCTTGGGGTTGGGGGCCCACGAGCAGTACGTC.

The rearrangement links TRBV18 to TRBJ2-5, with D maybe TRBD2 (7 bases). The CDR3 is made up of 13 amino acids. Looked up from germline, CDR1 is KGHSH and CDR2 is LQKENI. Trimming removed 5 bases from V and 3 bases from J, with 10 bases in between. DNA of the CDR3: TGTGCCAGCTCATGGGGGGGCGAAGAGACCCAGTACTTC. Amino acids: CASSWGGEETQYF.

The rearrangement links TRBV6-1 to TRBJ2-5; TRBD1 aligns across 9 bases. After removal of 4 bases from V and 5 bases from J, the junction contained 14 bases not matched to a gene. CDR3 length equals 17 residues. Germline assignment: CDR1 MNHNS and CDR2 SASEGT. CDR3 amino acids: CASSVGPGQGRLETQYF. The CDR3 DNA sequence: TGTGCCAGCAGTGTGGGTCCGGGACAGGGACGTCTTGAGACCCAGTACTTC.

CDR3 sequence: CATRGAPQETQYF. The CDR3 DNA reads as TGTGCCACCCGCGGGGCCCCCCAAGAGACCCAGTACTTC. V usage is TRBV24-1 and J usage is TRBJ2-5; possibly TRBD2 for D (6 bases). The V gene lost 9 bases and the J gene lost 1 base, with 11 bases spanning the gap. This CDR3 spans 13 amino acids. Germline CDR1 and CDR2: KGHDR and SFDVKD.

This chain joins TRBV13 and TRBJ1-1; 11 bases agree with TRBD1. This CDR3 spans 15 amino acids. Germline loops: CDR1 PRHDT, CDR2 FYEKMQ (reference sequence). V shed 5 bases, J shed 4 bases, and the junction held 6 bases outside the gene matches. The CDR3 is CASSLPGTGGTEAFF. The DNA for the CDR3 is TGTGCCAGCAGCCTCCCCGGGACAGGGGGCACTGAAGCTTTCTTT.

V usage is TRBV3-1 (or the pseudogene TRBV3-2) and J usage is TRBJ1-1; D perhaps matches TRBD1 (5 bases). Germline CDR1 is LGHDT and CDR2 is YNNKEL (reference sequence). With 4 bases removed from V and 0 bases from J, the gap between germline ends came to 15 bases. This CDR3 has 16 residues. The CDR3 sequence is CASSPGGDGMNTEAFF. As DNA, the CDR3 is TGTGCCAGCAGCCCTGGAGGGGACGGGATGAACACTGAAGCTTTCTTT.

This clone has a single count. This rearrangement joins TRBV19 to TRBJ2-3; D possibly corresponds to TRBD2 (5 bases). Per germline, CDR1 LNHDA and CDR2 SQIVND (reference sequence). Trimming pared 8 bases from V and 6 bases from J, leaving 15 bases between. The length of the CDR3 is 13 residues. This CDR3 is CASCPTRADTQYF. The CDR3 DNA reads as TGTGCCAGTTGCCCGACGAGGGCTGATACGCAGTATTTT.

This clone was found a few times. This chain joins TRBV18 and TRBJ1-3, with 12 bases aligning to TRBD1. With 4 bases clipped from V and 3 bases from J, the junction kept 10 bases outside the gene matches. This CDR3 has 18 residues. The germline V gene encodes CDR1 KGHSH and CDR2 LQKENI. This chain's CDR3 is CASSLTGTGGLGGNTIYF. The CDR3 nucleotides are TGTGCCAGCTCACTGACCGGGACAGGGGGCCTTGGTGGAAACACCATATATTTT.

This clone was counted a single time. This chain joins TRBV28 and TRBJ2-7; perhaps TRBD1 as D (6 bases). This CDR3 contains 15 residues. CDR1 and CDR2 (germline): MDHEN, SYDVKM. Deletions cut 4 bases from V and 2 bases from J, with 15 bases between. The DNA for the CDR3 is TGTGCCAGCAGTTCAAGACAGGACCATGCCTACGAGCAGTACGTC. Translation gives CASSSRQDHAYEQYV.

The chain is built from TRBV5-6 and TRBJ1-3, with TRBD1 as a possible D gene (5 bases). CDR1 is SGHDT and CDR2 is YYEEEE in the germline V gene. V lost 4 bases, J lost 1 base, and 15 bases lay in between. This CDR3 region has 16 residues. CDR3 in amino acids: CASSTYQGLSGNTIYF. In DNA, the CDR3 is TGTGCCAGCAGCACCTACCAGGGCTTATCTGGAAACACCATATATTTT.

The chain carries TRBV2 and TRBJ2-2; D ambiguous. Germline CDR1 and CDR2: SNHLY and FYNNEI. Trimming pared 0 bases from V and 6 bases from J, leaving 2 bases between. The CDR3 contains 12 residues. The CDR3 loop reads CASSEASGELFF. The CDR3 region has the DNA TGTGCCAGCAGTGAAGCGTCCGGGGAGCTGTTTTTT.

V usage is TRBV5-1 and J usage is TRBJ2-5; 8 nucleotides align to TRBD2. The CDR3 runs to 15 residues. The germline CDR1 and CDR2 sequences are SGHRS and YFSETQ. Trimming cost V 2 bases and J 0 bases; bases outside gene matches: 3. The CDR3 loop is CASSFQLADQETQYF. CDR3 nucleotides: TGCGCCAGCAGCTTCCAACTAGCGGACCAAGAGACCCAGTACTTC.

This chain uses TRBV15 with TRBJ2-1; D is perhaps TRBD2 (6 bases). Trimming pared 5 bases from V and 10 bases from J, leaving 12 bases between. The CDR3 length is 12 residues. Germline-derived CDR1 and CDR2 are LNHNV and YYDKDF (reference sequence). The CDR3 region is CATSPAGREQFF. The CDR3 region has the DNA TGTGCCACCAGCCCTGCCGGGAGAGAGCAGTTCTTC.

The V and J genes are TRBV25-1 and TRBJ1-4, with TRBD1 as a possible D gene (5 bases). Germline CDR1 reads MGHDK; CDR2 reads SYGVNS. The CDR3 contains 15 residues. V lost 6 bases, J lost 5 bases, and 16 bases lay in between. The CDR3 sequence: CASRKPGRVNEKLFF. The CDR3 region has the DNA TGTGCCAGCAGAAAGCCGGGACGGGTGAATGAAAAACTGTTTTTT.

This chain connects TRBV6-5 to TRBJ2-4; D not certain. This CDR3 contains 15 residues. V lost 2 bases, J lost 3 bases, and 11 bases lay in between. Germline values: CDR1 MNHEY, CDR2 SVGAGI. CDR3 amino acids: CASSYTSLGKNIQYF. In DNA form, the CDR3 reads TGTGCCAGCAGTTACACCTCCTTGGGCAAAAACATTCAGTACTTC.

This clone was detected a few times. This chain connects TRBV24-1 to TRBJ2-1, with D unclear. V was clipped by 7 bases and J by 7 bases, with 19 bases between them. Germline loops: CDR1 KGHDR, CDR2 SFDVKD. The CDR3 consists of 15 residues. The CDR3 nucleotides read TGTGCCACCAGCCGATATTCGACACCCTCTAATGAGCAGTTCTTC. Translated, it gives CATSRYSTPSNEQFF.

The chain combines TRBV6-5 with TRBJ1-2, with D unclear. The germline CDR1 and CDR2 sequences are MNHEY and SVGAGI. V lost 7 bases and J 0 bases, leaving 15 bases between the germline ends. The CDR3 is 15 residues long. The CDR3 DNA is TGTGCCAGCATTCTAAGACAAGATTCTAACTATGGCTACACCTTC. Translating it yields CASILRQDSNYGYTF.

The rearrangement joins TRBV21-1 to TRBJ2-1. TRBV21-1 is labeled a pseudogene. This CDR3 has 16 residues. The CDR3 protein is CASSNKKKISYNEQFF. CDR3 nucleotide sequence: TGTGCCAGCAGCAATAAGAAGAAAATCTCCTACAATGAGCAGTTCTTC.

V gene TRBV24-1 combines with J gene TRBJ2-1; 9 nucleotides line up with TRBD2. V trimming: 4 bases; J trimming: 3 bases; junction bases outside the gene matches: 9. Germline V gene sequence: CDR1 KGHDR, CDR2 SFDVKD. The CDR3 runs 17 residues. DNA for the CDR3: TGTGCCACCAGTGACCGTAGCGGGGGCTCTCTCTACAATGAGCAGTTCTTC. It yields the protein CATSDRSGGSLYNEQFF.

This sequence joins TRBV10-3 and TRBJ2-1, with 13 bases matching TRBD2. From germline, CDR1 is ENHRY and CDR2 SYGVKD. The CDR3 is 15 amino acids. V trimming: 6 bases; J trimming: 4 bases; junction bases outside the gene matches: 3. CDR3 amino acids: CAISRTSGGYNEQFF. CDR3 bases: TGTGCCATCAGCCGGACTAGCGGGGGATACAATGAGCAGTTCTTC.

V gene TRBV6-6 combines with J gene TRBJ1-1, with a weak D call TRBD1 (6 bases). With 5 bases removed from V and 5 bases from J, the gap between germline ends came to 15 bases. The CDR3 length is 14 residues. Per the germline V gene, CDR1 is MNHNY and CDR2 is SVGAGI (reference sequence). CDR3 region: CASSDPRGKTEAFF. In DNA, the CDR3 is TGTGCCAGCAGTGACCCGAGGGGGAAAACTGAAGCTTTCTTT.

The V call is TRBV6-2 or TRBV6-3, the J call TRBJ1-3, with a weak D call TRBD1 (6 bases). V gave up 5 bases and J gave up 4 bases, with 21 bases separating them. CDR3 length: 17 amino acids. Germline values: CDR1 MNHEY, CDR2 SVGEGT. The CDR3 nucleotides are TGTGCCAGCAGTAAATCCGGGACACCCCGCGTGGGAAACACCATATATTTT. Its translation: CASSKSGTPRVGNTIYF.

The rearrangement links TRBV5-5 to TRBJ1-4, with D unclear. Trimming cost V 0 bases and J 4 bases, with 16 bases left between them. The CDR3 has 17 amino acids. Per germline, CDR1 SGHKS and CDR2 YYEKEE (reference sequence). CDR3 sequence (DNA): TGTGCCAGCAGCTTGGAGGATTGGGGATTTGGTAATGAAAAACTGTTTTTT. Translated, it gives CASSLEDWGFGNEKLFF.

The chain employs TRBV27 and TRBJ1-1; tentatively, D is TRBD1 (5 bases). Germline V lookup: CDR1 MNHEY, CDR2 SMNVEV (reference sequence). The CDR3 runs to 15 residues. Trimming removed 4 bases from V and 7 bases from J, with 19 bases in between. The CDR3 loop reads CASSSPVGGVDEAFF. CDR3 coding DNA: TGTGCCAGCAGTTCGCCGGTAGGAGGGGTAGATGAAGCTTTCTTT.

The genes are TRBV6-5 and TRBJ1-5, with 11 bases aligning to TRBD1. The trim removed 7 bases at V and 6 bases at J, leaving 2 bases unmatched. This CDR3 comprises 13 residues. Germline V gene data show CDR1 as MNHEY and CDR2 as SVGAGI. The CDR3 is CASIGTGGQPQHF. Written as DNA, the CDR3 is TGTGCCAGCATTGGGACAGGGGGTCAGCCCCAGCATTTT.